Listed below are T cell receptor beta chains from one sample, sequenced in a study of cytotoxic CD8 clonotypes in ibrutinib-treated CLL. Produced via immunoSEQ multiplex PCR; TCRdb's table is partial and in-frame only. Of around 300,000 clones in the sample, approximately 80% were seen once. Sequenced here: PBMCs, sampled before ibrutinib treatment. These receptor sequences come from a human donor with chronic lymphocytic leukemia. The CDR3 runs from the conserved cysteine through the conserved F or W. Each record gives: J gene, D gene, V gene, clone size, CDR3 DNA, CDR3 protein. D genes are given only for firm matches. Clone size is shown for a subset of rows, as once, few, many or a class of expanded clone.

TRBJ2-7	.	TRBV2	.	TGTGCCAGCGGGAGGGACAGAAAATACGAGCAGTACTTC	CASGRDRKYEQYF
TRBJ2-7	.	TRBV27	.	TGTGCCAGCAGTGGGAGCGGGTTAAGCTCCTACGAGCAGTACTTC	CASSGSGLSSYEQYF
TRBJ2-5	TRBD1	TRBV29-1	.	TGCAGCGTCGACACGACAGGGGTTGCGGAGACCCAGTACTTC	CSVDTTGVAETQYF
TRBJ2-3	.	TRBV7-6	few	TGTGCCAGCGGTACGAGGGTGGGCACAGATACGCAGTATTTT	CASGTRVGTDTQYF
TRBJ2-1	TRBD2	TRBV7-8	.	TGTGCCAGCAGGGGAGGGGCGGGAATGATCCACAATGAGCAGTTCTTC	CASRGGAGMIHNEQFF
TRBJ2-7	TRBD1	TRBV30	few	TGTGCCTGTATAGTAAGGGACAGGGGGCCTGGGGAGCAGTACTTC	CACIVRDRGPGEQYF
TRBJ2-1	TRBD2	TRBV9	.	TGTGCCAGCAGCGTTGGCGGGAGCTTCGGGAATGAGCAGTTCTTC	CASSVGGSFGNEQFF
TRBJ2-7	.	TRBV7-2	.	TGTGCCAGCAGCTTAGCTTCTCAGGCGAGCATCTACGAGCAGTACTTC	CASSLASQASIYEQYF
TRBJ1-1	.	TRBV27	.	TGTGCCAGCAGTTCGTCAAGGGCCCGGGCGGACACTGAAGCTTTCTTT	CASSSSRARADTEAFF
TRBJ1-5	.	TRBV15	.	TGTGCCACCAGCCCTGAGGGTCAGCCCCAGCATTTT	CATSPEGQPQHF
TRBJ2-1	TRBD1	TRBV5-1	.	TGCGCCAGCAGCCCCGGGACAGTTTACAATGAGCAGTTCTTC	CASSPGTVYNEQFF
TRBJ2-5	.	TRBV6-5	few	TGTGCCAGCAGGAGGGATCTCCGGGAGACCCAGTACTTC	CASRRDLRETQYF
TRBJ1-1	.	TRBV18	once	TGTGCCAGCTCACCACTTGACCTAAACACTGAAGCTTTCTTT	CASSPLDLNTEAFF
TRBJ1-4	TRBD1	TRBV5-6	.	TGTGCCAGCAGCTTTAGACCCGACAGGGCAACTAATGAAAAACTGTTTTTT	CASSFRPDRATNEKLFF
TRBJ1-3	.	TRBV29-1	.	TGCAGCGCCACAGATGGGTTTAGCTCTGGAAACACCATATATTTT	CSATDGFSSGNTIYF
TRBJ1-4	.	TRBV15	.	TGTGCCACCAGCAGGGCGTCAACTAATGAAAAACTGTTTTTT	CATSRASTNEKLFF
TRBJ2-3	.	TRBV5-4	.	TGTGCCAGCAGCTTGGTCAGGCGGGATACGCAGTATTTT	CASSLVRRDTQYF
TRBJ1-4	.	TRBV10-2	.	TGCGCCAGCAGTCGAACTAATGAAAAACTGTTTTTT	CASSRTNEKLFF
TRBJ2-7	TRBD2	TRBV19	.	TGTGCCAGTAGTATTGGGACTAGCGGGTACGAGCAGTACTTC	CASSIGTSGYEQYF
TRBJ2-1	.	TRBV29-1	.	TGCAGCGTTGAAAGGTCTGAGCAGTTCTTC	CSVERSEQFF
TRBJ2-4	TRBD2	TRBV30	.	TGTGCCTGGAGGACCTTAATAGCGGGAGGGCTCTTTGCCAAAAACATTCAGTACTTC	CAWRTLIAGGLFAKNIQYF
TRBJ2-2	.	TRBV12-5	.	TGTGCTAGTGGTTTGAGCACTCGGGATCCCGGGGAGCTGTTTTTT	CASGLSTRDPGELFF
TRBJ2-1	.	TRBV7-3	.	TGTGCCAGCAGTCTGACTCGTAGCTCCTACAATGAGCAGTTCTTC	CASSLTRSSYNEQFF
TRBJ1-5	TRBD1	TRBV12-5	once	TGTGCTAGTGGTTTGACAATGGGACAGCGCAATCAGCCCCAGCATTTT	CASGLTMGQRNQPQHF
TRBJ2-5	.	TRBV9	.	TGTGCCAGCAAAGGTTCGGGCCAAGAGACCCAGTACTTC	CASKGSGQETQYF
TRBJ2-1	.	TRBV14	.	TGTGCCAGCAGCAAATTAAGGCACAATGAGCAGTTCTTC	CASSKLRHNEQFF